Reported below is one TCR beta chain. Its antigen remains unknown. Use of 60 Vbeta and 13 Jbeta primers characterized the PCR. Assay used: immunoSEQ multiplex PCR; TCRdb lists only in-frame clones, some missing. Of about 140,000 clones in the sample, approximately 76% are singletons; the top ten hold approximately 1.8%. Germline V CDR1 and CDR2: MNHEY, SVGAGI. The ends lost 6 bases at V and 2 bases at J; junction bases unmatched: 3. The length of the CDR3 is 14 residues. The data are from a study of cytomegalovirus exposure and HLA in healthy donors. Study results and limitations: As a later analysis showed, a missense DCLRE1C variant was linked to trimming of TCR beta V- and J-genes. Sequencing likely generated an artifact that appeared as a cluster of highly shared sequence variants.

Donors in the study were healthy people who gave bone marrow. Source material: PBMCs. This sequence originates from a man aged 40-49 years in good health and CMV-seronegative. The chain joins TRBV6-5 to TRBJ2-2, with TRBD2 matching 7 bases. The CDR3 reads CASSPGGNTGELFF. The CDR3 bases are TGTGCCAGCAGCCCGGGGGGTAACACCGGGGAGCTGTTTTTT.